This T cell receptor beta chain is drawn from a study of beta chain features in type 1 diabetes. Study-level findings and limits: There was a moderate but significant shortening of TCRB CDR3s in all four CD4+ subsets of Type 1 diabetes patients.

Concerning this clone: What it binds is unknown.

This CDR3 region has 16 residues. V shed 5 bases and J shed 0 bases, with 16 bases lying between them. Germline CDR1 is SEHNR and CDR2 is FQNEAQ (reference sequence). Sequencing targeted expressed TCRB transcripts, as all isolated RNA had been reverse transcribed. Clones were read by immunoSEQ multiplex PCR, and TCRdb kept only the in-frame ones, dropping some. The table has some 290,000 clones, about 13% seen once. The TCR was taken from a man aged 25 to 45 with type 1 diabetes. Sequenced input: naive CD4+ T cells from blood. The chain couples TRBV7-9 to TRBJ1-1; D remains ambiguous. The CDR3 bases are TGTGCCAGCAGCCCTAGCAGTATTGCCATGAACACTGAAGCTTTCTTT. Translating it yields CASSPSSIAMNTEAFF.